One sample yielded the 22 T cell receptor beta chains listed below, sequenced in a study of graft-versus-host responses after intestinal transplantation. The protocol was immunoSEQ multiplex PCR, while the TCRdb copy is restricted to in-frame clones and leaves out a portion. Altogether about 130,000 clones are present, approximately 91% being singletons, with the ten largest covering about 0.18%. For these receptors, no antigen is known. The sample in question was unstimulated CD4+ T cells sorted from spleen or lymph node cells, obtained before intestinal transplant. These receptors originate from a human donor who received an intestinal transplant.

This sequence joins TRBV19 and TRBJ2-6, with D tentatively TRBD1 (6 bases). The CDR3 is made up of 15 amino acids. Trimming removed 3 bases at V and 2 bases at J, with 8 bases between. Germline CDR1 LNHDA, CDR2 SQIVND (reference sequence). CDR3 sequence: CASSIRTAGANVLTF. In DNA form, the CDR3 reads TGTGCCAGTAGTATTAGGACAGCTGGGGCCAACGTCCTGACTTTC.

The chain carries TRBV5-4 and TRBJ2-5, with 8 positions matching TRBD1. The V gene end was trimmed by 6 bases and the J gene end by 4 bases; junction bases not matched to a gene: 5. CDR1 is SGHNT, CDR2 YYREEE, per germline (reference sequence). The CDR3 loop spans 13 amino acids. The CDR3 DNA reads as TGTGCCAGCACCAGACAGGGGATAGAGACCCAGTACTTC. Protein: CASTRQGIETQYF.

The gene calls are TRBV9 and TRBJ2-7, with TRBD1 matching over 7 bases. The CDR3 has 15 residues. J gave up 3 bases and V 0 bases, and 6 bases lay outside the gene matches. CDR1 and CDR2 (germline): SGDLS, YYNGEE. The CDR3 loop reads CASSVEGAPLYEQYF. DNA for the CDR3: TGTGCCAGCAGCGTAGAGGGGGCCCCCCTCTACGAGCAGTACTTC.

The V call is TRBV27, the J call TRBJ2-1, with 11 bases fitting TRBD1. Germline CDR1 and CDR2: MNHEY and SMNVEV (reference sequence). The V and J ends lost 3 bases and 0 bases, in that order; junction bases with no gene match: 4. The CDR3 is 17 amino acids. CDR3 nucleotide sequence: TGTGCCAGCAGTTTGGGACAGGGGGTGGGCTCCTACAATGAGCAGTTCTTC. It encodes CASSLGQGVGSYNEQFF.

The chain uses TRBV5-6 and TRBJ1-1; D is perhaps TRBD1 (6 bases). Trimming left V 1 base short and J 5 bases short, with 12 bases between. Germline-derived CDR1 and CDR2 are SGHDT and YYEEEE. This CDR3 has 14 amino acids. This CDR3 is CASSLTGAGTEAFF. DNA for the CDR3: TGTGCCAGCAGCTTGACGGGGGCGGGAACTGAAGCTTTCTTT.

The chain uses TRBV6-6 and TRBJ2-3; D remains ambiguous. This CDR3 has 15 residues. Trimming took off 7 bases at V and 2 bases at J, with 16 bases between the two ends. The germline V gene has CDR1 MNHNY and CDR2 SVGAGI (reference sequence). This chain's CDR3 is CASTPHGGYTDTQYF. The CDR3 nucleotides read TGTGCCAGCACCCCCCATGGCGGATACACAGATACGCAGTATTTT.

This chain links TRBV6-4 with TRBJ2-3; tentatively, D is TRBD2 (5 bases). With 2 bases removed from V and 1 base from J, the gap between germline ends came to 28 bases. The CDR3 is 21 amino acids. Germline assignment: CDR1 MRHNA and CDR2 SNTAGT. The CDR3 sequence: CASSDPLLGSEPPTRTDTQYF. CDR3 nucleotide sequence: TGTGCCAGCAGTGACCCCCTCCTCGGTAGCGAGCCACCAACGCGCACAGATACGCAGTATTTT.

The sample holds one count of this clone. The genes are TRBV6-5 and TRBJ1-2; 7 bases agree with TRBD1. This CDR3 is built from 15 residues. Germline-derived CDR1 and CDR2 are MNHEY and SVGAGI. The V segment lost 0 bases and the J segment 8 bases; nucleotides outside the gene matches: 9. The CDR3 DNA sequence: TGTGCCAGCAGTTACTCGAGTCCCAGGGGGATAGGCTACACCTTC. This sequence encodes CASSYSSPRGIGYTF.

Written as DNA, the CDR3 is TGTGCCAGCAGCCAAGAGGGGACTAGGTTGAATGAGCAGTTCTTC. Its translation: CASSQEGTRLNEQFF. The rearrangement uses TRBV4-2 and TRBJ2-1; 8 nucleotides match TRBD2. With 0 bases clipped from V and 7 bases from J, the junction kept 5 bases outside the gene matches. The CDR3 covers 15 residues. Per the germline V gene, CDR1 is LGHNA and CDR2 is YNFKEQ.

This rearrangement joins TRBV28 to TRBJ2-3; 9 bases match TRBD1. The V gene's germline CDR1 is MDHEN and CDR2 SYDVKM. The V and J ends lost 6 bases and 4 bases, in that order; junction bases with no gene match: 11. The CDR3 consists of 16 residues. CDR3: CASSPPGQGIPDTQYF. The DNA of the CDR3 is TGTGCCAGCAGCCCGCCCGGACAGGGGATTCCAGATACGCAGTATTTT.

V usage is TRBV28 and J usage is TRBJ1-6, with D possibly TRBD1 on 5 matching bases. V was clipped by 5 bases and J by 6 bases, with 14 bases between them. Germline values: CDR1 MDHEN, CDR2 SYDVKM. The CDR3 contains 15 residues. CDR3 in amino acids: CASSHPRGLNSPLHF. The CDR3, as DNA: TGTGCCAGCAGTCATCCTAGGGGCCTTAATTCACCCCTCCACTTT. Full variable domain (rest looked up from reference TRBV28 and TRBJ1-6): DVKVTQSSRYLVKRTGEKVFLECVQDMDHENMFWYRQDPGLGLRLIYFSYDVKMKEKGDIPEGYSVSREKKERFSLILESASTNQTSMYLCASSHPRGLNSPLHFGNGTRLTVT.

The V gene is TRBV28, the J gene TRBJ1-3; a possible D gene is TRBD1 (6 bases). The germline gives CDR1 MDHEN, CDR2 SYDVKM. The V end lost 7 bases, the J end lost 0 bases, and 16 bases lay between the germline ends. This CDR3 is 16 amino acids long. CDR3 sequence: CASTLTGSSSGNTIYF. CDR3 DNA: TGTGCCAGCACCCTGACAGGCTCTAGCTCTGGAAACACCATATATTTT.

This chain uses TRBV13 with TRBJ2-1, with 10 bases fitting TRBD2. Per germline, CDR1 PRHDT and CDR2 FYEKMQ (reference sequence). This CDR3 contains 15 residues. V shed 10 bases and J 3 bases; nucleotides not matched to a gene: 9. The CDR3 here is CATASGRANYNEQFF. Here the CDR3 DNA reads TGTGCCACTGCTAGCGGGAGAGCGAACTACAATGAGCAGTTCTTC.

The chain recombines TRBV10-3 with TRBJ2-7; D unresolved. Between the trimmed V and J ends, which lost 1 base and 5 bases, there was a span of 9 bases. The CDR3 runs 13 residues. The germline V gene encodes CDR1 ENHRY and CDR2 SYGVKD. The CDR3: CAISEWGTHEQYF. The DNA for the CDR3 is TGTGCCATCAGTGAGTGGGGAACCCACGAGCAGTACTTC.

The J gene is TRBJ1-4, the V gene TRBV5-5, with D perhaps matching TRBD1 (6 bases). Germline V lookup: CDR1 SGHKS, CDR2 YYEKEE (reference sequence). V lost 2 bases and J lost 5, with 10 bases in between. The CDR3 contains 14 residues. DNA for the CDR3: TGTGCCAGCAGCTTTGGACAGAGAAATGAAAAACTGTTTTTT. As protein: CASSFGQRNEKLFF.

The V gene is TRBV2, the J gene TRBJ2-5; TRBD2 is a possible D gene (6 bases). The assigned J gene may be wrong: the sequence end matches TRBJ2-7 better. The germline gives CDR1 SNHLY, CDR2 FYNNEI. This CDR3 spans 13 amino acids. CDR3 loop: CASSGGDSYEQYF. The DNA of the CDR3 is TGTGCCAGCAGTGGGGGGGATAGCTACGAGCAGTACTTC.

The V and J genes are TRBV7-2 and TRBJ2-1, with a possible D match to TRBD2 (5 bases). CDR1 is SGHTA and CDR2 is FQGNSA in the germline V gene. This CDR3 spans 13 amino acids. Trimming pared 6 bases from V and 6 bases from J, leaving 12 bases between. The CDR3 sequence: CASSPDWGNEQFF. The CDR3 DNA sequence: TGTGCCAGCAGTCCGGACTGGGGCAATGAGCAGTTCTTC.

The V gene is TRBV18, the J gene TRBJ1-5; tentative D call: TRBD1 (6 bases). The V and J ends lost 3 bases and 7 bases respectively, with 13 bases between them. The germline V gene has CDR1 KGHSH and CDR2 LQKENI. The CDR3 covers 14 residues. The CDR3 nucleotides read TGTGCCAGCTCACCCCAGGGGACGGGGCAGCCCCAGCATTTT. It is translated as CASSPQGTGQPQHF.

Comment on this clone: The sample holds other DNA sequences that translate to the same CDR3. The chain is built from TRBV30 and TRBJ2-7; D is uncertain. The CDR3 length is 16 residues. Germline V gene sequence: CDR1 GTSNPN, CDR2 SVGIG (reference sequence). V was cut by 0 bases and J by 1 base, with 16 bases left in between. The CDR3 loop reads CAWSVGKERLSYEQYF. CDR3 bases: TGTGCCTGGAGTGTTGGGAAGGAGCGTCTTTCCTACGAGCAGTACTTC.

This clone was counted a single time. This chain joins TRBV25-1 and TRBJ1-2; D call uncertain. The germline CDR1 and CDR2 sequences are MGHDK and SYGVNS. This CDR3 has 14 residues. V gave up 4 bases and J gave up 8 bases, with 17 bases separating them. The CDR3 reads CASSAAGEGRGYTF. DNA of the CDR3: TGTGCCAGCAGTGCCGCCGGGGAGGGTCGGGGCTACACCTTC.

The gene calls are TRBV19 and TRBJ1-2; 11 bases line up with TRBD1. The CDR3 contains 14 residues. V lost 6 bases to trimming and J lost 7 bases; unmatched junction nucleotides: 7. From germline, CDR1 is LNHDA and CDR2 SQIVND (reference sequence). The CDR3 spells CASRLGQGDGGYTF. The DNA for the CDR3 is TGTGCCAGTAGGCTGGGACAGGGGGACGGTGGCTACACCTTC. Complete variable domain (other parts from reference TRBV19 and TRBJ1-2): DGGITQSPKYLFRKEGQNVTLSCEQNLNHDAMYWYRQDPGQGLRLIYYSQIVNDFQKGDIAEGYSVSREKKESFPLTVTSAQKNPTAFYLCASRLGQGDGGYTFGSGTRLTVV.

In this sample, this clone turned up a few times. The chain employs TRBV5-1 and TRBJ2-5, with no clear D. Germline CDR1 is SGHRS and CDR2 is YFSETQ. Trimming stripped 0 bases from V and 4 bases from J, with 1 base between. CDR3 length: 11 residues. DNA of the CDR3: TGCGCCAGCAGCTTGGCAGAGACCCAGTACTTC. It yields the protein CASSLAETQYF.